A single sample gave rise to the 18 T cell receptor beta chains below, sequenced in a study of graft-versus-host responses after intestinal transplantation. The data were produced by immunoSEQ multiplex PCR, yet TCRdb's version contains in-frame clones alone and is incomplete. Among under 85,000 clones listed, around 90% were seen once. Their antigens are not known. The input for sequencing was unstimulated CD8+ T cells sorted from spleen or lymph node cells, taken before intestinal transplant. These receptors originate from a human donor who received an intestinal transplant.

The rearrangement links TRBV2 to TRBJ2-1; 8 nucleotides align to TRBD2. The germline gives CDR1 SNHLY, CDR2 FYNNEI. With V trimmed by 6 bases and J by 2 bases, 6 bases remained unmatched. This CDR3 is built from 15 residues. CDR3 sequence: CASRETSGPYNEQFF. Written as DNA, the CDR3 is TGTGCCAGCAGGGAAACTAGCGGTCCCTACAATGAGCAGTTCTTC.

For the CDR3, the DNA is TGTGCCAGCAGCTTGGGGTGGAGGGCCACTGAAGCTTTCTTT. As protein: CASSLGWRATEAFF. This chain links TRBV5-4 with TRBJ1-1, with no clear D. Germline assignment: CDR1 SGHNT and CDR2 YYREEE (reference sequence). The CDR3 totals 14 residues. Trimming removed 0 bases at V and 4 bases at J, with 10 bases between.

The chain employs TRBV5-1 and TRBJ1-2; 12 nucleotides match TRBD1. The junction had 4 bases not matched to a gene; V was cut back by 3 bases and J by 4 bases. There are 15 residues in the CDR3. Germline V gives CDR1 SGHRS, CDR2 YFSETQ. The CDR3 DNA sequence: TGCGCCAGCAGCTCGGGACAGGGGGCCATCTATGGCTACACCTTC. Translation gives CASSSGQGAIYGYTF. Supplemented by reference TRBV5-1 and TRBJ1-2, the full variable domain reads KAGVTQTPRYLIKTRGQQVTLSCSPISGHRSVSWYQQTPGQGLQFLFEYFSETQRNKGNFPGRFSGRQFSNSRSEMNVSTLELGDSALYLCASSSGQGAIYGYTFGSGTRLTVV.

This chain connects TRBV4-2 to TRBJ2-7, with D possibly being TRBD2 (5 bases). V was clipped by 6 bases and J by 2 bases, with 14 bases between them. The germline CDR1 and CDR2 sequences are LGHNA and YNFKEQ. The CDR3 is made up of 14 amino acids. The CDR3 reads CASRAPDGAYEQYF. The CDR3 coding sequence is TGTGCCAGCAGAGCTCCGGACGGGGCCTACGAGCAGTACTTC.

The V call is TRBV9, the J call TRBJ2-2; 11 nucleotides match TRBD2. The ends lost 0 bases at V and 6 bases at J; junction bases unmatched: 4. The CDR3 spans 16 residues. Per germline, CDR1 SGDLS and CDR2 YYNGEE. The CDR3 DNA reads TGTGCCAGCAGCGTAGGGGCGGGACTAGCGGCCGGGGAGCTGTTTTTT. It codes for CASSVGAGLAAGELFF.

The rearrangement joins TRBV9 to TRBJ2-1, with TRBD2 matching 7 bases. The CDR3 has 14 amino acids. V shed 0 bases, J shed 7 bases, and the junction held 4 bases outside the gene matches. The V gene's germline CDR1 is SGDLS and CDR2 YYNGEE. CDR3 residues: CASSVVGGGNEQFF. The CDR3 nucleotides read TGTGCCAGCAGCGTAGTGGGGGGGGGTAATGAGCAGTTCTTC.

The rearrangement links TRBV10-3 to TRBJ1-3; the D is unclear. Deletions cut 10 bases from V and 0 bases from J, with 13 bases between. The CDR3 runs 14 residues. CDR1 ENHRY and CDR2 SYGVKD come from the germline V gene. CDR3 residues: CATATGSSGNTIYF. DNA for the CDR3: TGTGCCACCGCCACCGGGTCCTCTGGAAACACCATATATTTT.

The rearrangement joins TRBV27 to TRBJ1-5; D is possibly TRBD1 (5 bases). This CDR3 is built from 11 residues. Trimming took 10 bases from V and 5 from J, leaving 9 bases between them. The germline gives CDR1 MNHEY, CDR2 SMNVEV (reference sequence). CDR3 residues: CATGRDQPQHF. Here the CDR3 DNA reads TGTGCCACGGGCAGGGATCAGCCCCAGCATTTT.

The chain combines TRBV6-5 with TRBJ2-3; unclear D gene. V was cut by 4 bases and J by 5 bases, with 10 bases left in between. This CDR3 contains 13 residues. The germline V gene encodes CDR1 MNHEY and CDR2 SVGAGI. This CDR3 reads CASSSTAGDTQYF. The CDR3 DNA is TGTGCCAGCAGTTCCACTGCCGGAGATACGCAGTATTTT.

This chain links TRBV5-4 with TRBJ1-1, with 7 bases fitting TRBD1. CDR1 is SGHNT, CDR2 YYREEE, per germline (reference sequence). V was clipped by 0 bases and J by 1 base; unmatched bases: 6. This CDR3 has 16 residues. CDR3 nucleotide sequence: TGTGCCAGCAGCTTGGTAGGGGGCAAATCGAACACTGAAGCTTTCTTT. This translates into CASSLVGGKSNTEAFF.

The chain combines TRBV5-8 with TRBJ2-1; D perhaps matches TRBD2 (5 bases). CDR1 SGHTS and CDR2 YDEGEE come from the germline V gene. Trimming stripped 1 base from V and 8 bases from J, with 13 bases between. This CDR3 spans 14 amino acids. The CDR3 coding sequence is TGTGCCAGCAGCTTGCGGGCTAGCCAGGATGAGCAGTTCTTC. This codes for CASSLRASQDEQFF. Full variable domain (remainder filled in from reference TRBV5-8 and TRBJ2-1): EAGVTQSPTHLIKTRGQQATLRCSPISGHTSVYWYQQALGLGLQFLLWYDEGEERNRGNFPPRFSGRQFPNYSSELNVNALELEDSALYLCASSLRASQDEQFFGPGTRLTVL.

The chain is built from TRBV29-1 and TRBJ1-1, with unresolved D. Per germline, CDR1 SQVTM and CDR2 ANQGSEA. V was cut by 4 bases and J by 1 base, with 16 bases left in between. The CDR3 totals 15 residues. In DNA, the CDR3 is TGCAGCGTTGCGGGAACCCACAGCCCGAACACTGAAGCTTTCTTT. Protein product: CSVAGTHSPNTEAFF. The variable domain in full, with the rest retrieved from reference TRBV29-1 and TRBJ1-1, is SAVISQKPSRDICQRGTSLTIQCQVDSQVTMMFWYRQQPGQSLTLIATANQGSEATYESGFVIDKFPISRPNLTFSTLTVSNMSPEDSSIYLCSVAGTHSPNTEAFFGQGTRLTVV.

The chain recombines TRBV7-2 with TRBJ1-5; 7 bases are a match to TRBD1. The CDR3 is 14 amino acids. The V segment lost 4 bases and the J segment 4 bases; nucleotides outside the gene matches: 4. Germline loops: CDR1 SGHTA, CDR2 FQGNSA. For the CDR3, the DNA is TGTGCCAGCAGCTCCTGGGGACAGAATCAGCCCCAGCATTTT. The encoded protein is CASSSWGQNQPQHF.

The chain carries TRBV19 and TRBJ1-2; unclear D gene. Germline CDR1 and CDR2: LNHDA and SQIVND (reference sequence). This CDR3 has 12 amino acids. V was cut by 1 base and J by 8 bases, with 8 bases left in between. This chain's CDR3 is CASSIGSGGYTF. DNA for the CDR3: TGTGCCAGTAGTATAGGTTCGGGAGGCTACACCTTC.

V is TRBV27 and J is TRBJ2-7; the D is unclear. V lost 0 bases, J lost 2 bases, and 8 bases lay in between. Germline lookup yields CDR1 MNHEY and CDR2 SMNVEV (reference sequence). The CDR3 totals 14 residues. The CDR3 DNA reads as TGTGCCAGCAGTTTATCGGCAGGCCCCTACGAGCAGTACTTC. Protein sequence: CASSLSAGPYEQYF.

The rearrangement uses TRBV10-1 and TRBJ1-5; 7 nucleotides agree with TRBD1. Germline V gene sequence: CDR1 WNHNN, CDR2 SYGVQD (reference sequence). With 6 bases clipped from V and 7 bases from J, the junction kept 0 bases outside the gene matches. This CDR3 comprises 11 residues. The CDR3 loop is CASSRGQPQHF. CDR3 coding DNA: TGCGCCAGCAGCAGGGGGCAGCCCCAGCATTTT.

The J gene is TRBJ2-7, the V gene TRBV29-1; 10 nucleotides agree with TRBD1. CDR1 is SQVTM and CDR2 is ANQGSEA in the germline V gene. Trimming cost V 4 bases and J 3 bases; bases outside gene matches: 9. The CDR3 covers 15 residues. For the CDR3, the DNA is TGCAGCGTTGTCCCAGGGGACAGGGGCCACTACGAGCAGTACTTC. Its protein is CSVVPGDRGHYEQYF.

The chain combines TRBV7-9 with TRBJ1-4; 9 bases agree with TRBD1. This CDR3 is built from 16 residues. The junction had 12 bases not matched to a gene; V was cut back by 6 bases and J by 7 bases. Per germline, CDR1 SEHNR and CDR2 FQNEAQ (reference sequence). The CDR3 region is CASRPTRGQGGEKLFF. As DNA, the CDR3 is TGTGCCAGCAGACCTACTCGGGGACAGGGAGGTGAAAAACTGTTTTTT.